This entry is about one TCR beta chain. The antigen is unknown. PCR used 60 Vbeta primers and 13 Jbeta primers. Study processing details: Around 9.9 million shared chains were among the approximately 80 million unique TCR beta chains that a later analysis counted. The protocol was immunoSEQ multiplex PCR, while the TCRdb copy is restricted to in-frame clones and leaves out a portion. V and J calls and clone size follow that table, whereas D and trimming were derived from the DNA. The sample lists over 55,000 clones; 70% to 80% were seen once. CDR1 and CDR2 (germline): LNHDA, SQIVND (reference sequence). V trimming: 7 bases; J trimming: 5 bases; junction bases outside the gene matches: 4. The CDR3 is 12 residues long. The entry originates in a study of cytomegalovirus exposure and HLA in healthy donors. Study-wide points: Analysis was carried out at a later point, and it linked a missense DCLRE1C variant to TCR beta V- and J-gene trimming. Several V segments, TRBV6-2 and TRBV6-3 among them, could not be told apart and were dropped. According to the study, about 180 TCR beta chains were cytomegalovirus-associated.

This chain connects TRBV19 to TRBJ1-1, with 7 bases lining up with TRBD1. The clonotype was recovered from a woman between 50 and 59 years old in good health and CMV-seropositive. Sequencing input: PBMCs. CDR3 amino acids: CASMTGRTEAFF. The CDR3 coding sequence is TGTGCCAGTATGACAGGGCGGACTGAAGCTTTCTTT.